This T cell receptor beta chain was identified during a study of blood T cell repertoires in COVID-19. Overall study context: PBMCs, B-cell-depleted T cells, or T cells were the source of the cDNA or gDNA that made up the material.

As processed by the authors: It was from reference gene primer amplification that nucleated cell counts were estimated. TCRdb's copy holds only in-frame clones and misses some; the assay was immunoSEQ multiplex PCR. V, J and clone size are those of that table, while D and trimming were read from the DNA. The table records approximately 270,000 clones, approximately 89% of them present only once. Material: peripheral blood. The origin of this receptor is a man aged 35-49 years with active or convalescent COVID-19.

This CDR3 reads CASSPHGGIGTEAFF. The DNA of the CDR3 is TGTGCCAGCTCACCACATGGGGGGATCGGCACTGAAGCTTTCTTT. The V call is TRBV18, the J call TRBJ1-1; possible D gene TRBD1, 5 bases. The CDR3 has 15 amino acids. Per the germline V gene, CDR1 is KGHSH and CDR2 is LQKENI. V shed 1 base and J shed 4 bases, with 13 bases lying between them.